The clone carrying this T cell receptor (beta chain) came up many times. Its antigen remains unknown. These data come from a study of T cells in Graves' hyperthyroidism and ophthalmopathy. Study details: Specimen type is peripheral blood, collected at initial diagnosis prior to any treatment. Study-wide results and limits: Using 13 V-J features, a model discriminated ophthalmopathy from stable hyperthyroidism. Most thyroid clonotypes that were expanded above 0.001 also turned up in blood.

Each ophthalmopathy patient scored at least 3 on the Clinical Activity Score and at least 4 on NOSPECS grade, with duration under 3 months. Germline values: CDR1 DFQATT, CDR2 SNEGSKA (reference sequence). This CDR3 has 12 residues. The ends lost 5 bases at V and 7 bases at J; junction bases unmatched: 7. What was amplified from RNA transcripts were TCR beta CDR3 regions. A first-round RT-PCR of the TCR CDR3 used the HTBI primer set. TCRdb redid the calling of the multiplex PCR reads with MiXCR, one entry per CDR3 protein. This sample has hundreds of thousands of distinct CDR3 sequences, with over 12% found just once.

This receptor was identified in a man between 45 and 60 years old with Graves' ophthalmopathy. The chain employs TRBV20-1 and TRBJ2-5, with TRBD2 matching 7 bases. Sequenced: blood. CDR3 residues: CSAPGWGGTQYF. The CDR3 DNA reads as TGCAGTGCTCCCGGTTGGGGGGGGACCCAGTACTTC.